This passage covers 9 T cell receptor beta chains from one sample sequenced in a study of identifying expanded T cells in peripheral blood. The table came from immunoSEQ multiplex PCR; TCRdb's copy has only in-frame clones and leaves some out. Altogether 95,000 to 100,000 clones are present, 70% to 90% being singletons, with the ten largest covering about 18%. Sequences were obtained from blood. These TCRs come from a person aged 18 to 70 in good health.

The chain couples TRBV4-1 to TRBJ2-1; D tentatively fits TRBD1 or TRBD2 (5 bases each). Germline CDR1 is MGHRA and CDR2 is YSYEKL. The CDR3 totals 17 residues. The V end was cut by 3 bases, the J end by 4 bases, with 19 bases between. The CDR3 DNA reads TGCGCCAGCAGCCATACCTGGAAGGGGCGCGGGTACAATGAGCAGTTCTTC. It encodes CASSHTWKGRGYNEQFF.

This chain uses TRBV10-1 with TRBJ1-1; the D gene is possibly TRBD1 (6 bases). The CDR3 has 13 residues. Germline V CDR1 and CDR2: WNHNN, SYGVQD (reference sequence). V was pared by 0 bases and J by 5 bases, with 7 bases between. CDR3 DNA sequence: TGCGCCAGCAGTGAGTCAAGGGGGACTGAAGCTTTCTTT. Protein sequence: CASSESRGTEAFF.

This clone showed up just a few times. This chain links TRBV6-6 with TRBJ1-3; D might be TRBD1 (6 bases). The germline gives CDR1 MNHNY, CDR2 SVGAGI (reference sequence). The CDR3 is 14 amino acids. V lost 8 bases and J 15 bases, leaving 26 bases between the germline ends. CDR3 loop: CASSLPGQGTPQYF. The CDR3 DNA reads as TGTGCCAGCTCCCTTCCGGGCCAGGGGACGCCACAATATTTT.

The chain recombines TRBV27 with TRBJ1-2, with 7 bases identical to TRBD1. The ends lost 3 bases at V and 1 base at J; junction bases unmatched: 8. CDR1 is MNHEY, CDR2 SMNVEV, per germline (reference sequence). The CDR3 is 16 residues long. This CDR3 reads CASSLRRTGYNYGYTF. The CDR3 DNA reads as TGTGCCAGCAGTTTGCGGAGGACAGGTTATAACTATGGCTACACCTTC.

The genes are TRBV7-9 and TRBJ2-7, with 7 bases fitting TRBD1. This CDR3 is built from 12 residues. V shed 4 bases and J 4 bases; nucleotides not matched to a gene: 1. Germline lookup yields CDR1 SEHNR and CDR2 FQNEAQ (reference sequence). The chain's CDR3 is CASSSTGYEQYF. The CDR3 DNA follows: TGTGCCAGCAGCTCGACAGGGTACGAGCAGTACTTC. Drawing the rest from reference TRBV7-9 and TRBJ2-7, the complete variable domain is DTGVSQNPRHKITKRGQNVTFRCDPISEHNRLYWYRQTLGQGPEFLTYFQNEAQLEKSRLLSDRFSAERPKGSFSTLEIQRTEQGDSAMYLCASSSTGYEQYFGPGTRLTVT.

This clone came up once. CDR3 sequence (DNA): TGTGCCAGCAGTCCCCGAGGTCCTCAAAGGGGGGCTTTCTTT. Translating gives CASSPRGPQRGAFF. The chain joins TRBV6-6 to TRBJ1-1; tentatively, D is TRBD1 (6 bases). V shed 5 bases and J shed 11 bases, with 21 bases lying between them. The CDR3 runs 14 residues. Per germline, CDR1 MNHNY and CDR2 SVGAGI (reference sequence).

This clone was recorded a few times. This chain joins TRBV12-5 and TRBJ1-5; D ambiguous. Trimming removed 4 bases from V and 6 bases from J, with 4 bases in between. The germline gives CDR1 LGHNT, CDR2 FRNRAP. The CDR3 is 11 residues long. As DNA, the CDR3 is TGTGCTAGTGGTTCGGGTCAGCCCCAGCATTTT. Amino acid sequence: CASGSGQPQHF.

The chain couples TRBV7-9 to TRBJ2-2; the D is unclear. V was clipped by 5 bases and J by 0 bases, with 7 bases between them. Germline-derived CDR1 and CDR2 are SEHNR and FQNEAQ (reference sequence). The CDR3 has 14 amino acids. The CDR3 sequence: CASSPRTNTGELFF. Written as DNA, the CDR3 is TGTGCCAGCAGCCCCCGGACGAACACCGGGGAGCTGTTTTTT.

This rearrangement joins TRBV7-9 to TRBJ2-7; no firm D call. The length of the CDR3 is 13 residues. Per the germline V gene, CDR1 is SEHNR and CDR2 is FQNEAQ (reference sequence). The V end lost 1 base, the J end lost 2 bases, and 6 bases lay between the germline ends. The CDR3, as DNA: TGTGCCAGCAGCTTAGGGACCCCCTACGAGCAGTACTTC. Its protein is CASSLGTPYEQYF.